The rows below give T cell receptor beta chains drawn from one sample of a study of CD8 T cells in Susac syndrome. MiXCR was run by TCRdb on the immunoSEQ multiplex PCR reads, yielding one entry per CDR3 protein. The profile shows 150,000 to 180,000 distinct CDR3 sequences, over 85% of them singletons. The sample consisted of CD8+ T cells from PBMCs. The receptors here all came from a human donor with multiple sclerosis. The CDR3 runs from the conserved cysteine through the conserved F or W. The D gene is left open where the match is weak. Not every row has a clone size; where given, it reads once, few, many or a size class.

j_gene,v_gene,d_gene,abundance,CDR3aa,CDR3nt
TRBJ2-1,TRBV20-1,TRBD2,.,CSASTGTSGYNEQFF,TGCAGTGCTTCTACCGGGACTAGCGGCTACAATGAGCAGTTCTTC
TRBJ2-1,TRBV9,.,.,CASSDSGVSYNEQFF,TGTGCCAGCAGCGATTCGGGGGTTTCGTACAATGAGCAGTTCTTC
TRBJ2-6,TRBV12-3/TRBV12-4,TRBD1,once,CASSLGTASSGANVLTF,TGTGCCAGCAGCCTCGGGACAGCTTCCTCTGGGGCCAACGTCCTGACTTTC
TRBJ1-2,TRBV12-3/TRBV12-4,TRBD1,.,CASSPGTGRHYGYTF,TGTGCCAGCAGTCCCGGGACAGGGCGCCACTATGGCTACACCTTC
TRBJ2-7,TRBV5-1,.,.,CASTVNGGDEQYF,TGCGCCAGCACCGTGAATGGAGGGGACGAGCAGTACTTC
TRBJ1-1,TRBV13,.,once,CATRLRADEAFF,TGTGCCACCCGGCTACGGGCAGACGAAGCTTTCTTT
TRBJ1-3,TRBV11-2,.,.,CASSFGVRPTSGNTIYF,TGTGCCAGCAGCTTCGGGGTACGTCCGACATCCGGAAACACCATATATTTT
TRBJ2-7,TRBV20-1,.,.,CSAREAGRLYEQYF,TGCAGTGCTAGAGAGGCCGGACGGCTCTACGAGCAGTACTTC
TRBJ2-7,TRBV6-1,.,.,CASSEIGGSYEQYF,TGTGCCAGCAGTGAAATTGGGGGGTCCTACGAGCAGTACTTC
TRBJ2-3,TRBV6-2/TRBV6-3,TRBD2,.,CASSYSGPTDTQYF,TGTGCCAGCAGCTATAGCGGGCCCACAGATACGCAGTATTTT
TRBJ2-2,TRBV3-1,.,.,CASSPPGGANTGELFF,TGTGCCAGCAGCCCACCCGGGGGCGCGAACACCGGGGAGCTGTTTTTT
TRBJ2-1,TRBV3-1,.,.,CASSPFGGNSYNEQFF,TGTGCCAGCAGCCCTTTTGGGGGGAACTCCTACAATGAGCAGTTCTTC
TRBJ1-5,TRBV28,.,.,CASSPNRAQHF,TGTGCCAGCAGCCCCAACAGGGCCCAGCATTTT
TRBJ2-3,TRBV5-1,.,.,CASSLDGATDTQYF,TGCGCCAGCAGCTTGGATGGGGCTACAGATACGCAGTATTTT
TRBJ2-1,TRBV2,.,.,CASTEGGVRNEQFF,TGTGCCAGCACCGAGGGGGGGGTTCGGAATGAGCAGTTCTTC
TRBJ2-7,TRBV29-1,TRBD1,.,CSVEDNMRDRSTYEQYF,TGCAGCGTTGAAGACAATATGCGGGACAGGTCTACCTACGAGCAGTACTTC